The 21 T cell receptor beta chains reported below all come from one sample, sequenced in a study of technical replicates of blood from a few donors. Method: immunoSEQ multiplex PCR; TCRdb's copy keeps in-frame clones and lacks some. The repertoire has 70,000 to 95,000 clones, approximately 94% of them found once; the top ten carry around 0.23%. The sample comprised T cells isolated from PBMCs. These receptors all stem from a human donor in good health.

The chain has TRBV4-1 and TRBJ1-2, with 8 bases aligning to TRBD1. V dropped 1 base and J dropped 2; count of bases not matched to a gene: 18. Germline CDR1 and CDR2: MGHRA and YSYEKL. CDR3 length: 20 residues. The chain's CDR3 is CASSQVGSLGWGQDNYGYTF. In nucleotides, the CDR3 is TGCGCCAGCAGCCAAGTAGGATCCCTAGGCTGGGGACAGGACAACTATGGCTACACCTTC.

V gene TRBV30 combines with J gene TRBJ2-5, with TRBD2 as a possible D gene (5 bases). The CDR3 spans 12 residues. Trimming removed 3 bases from V and 5 bases from J, with 10 bases in between. Per the germline V gene, CDR1 is GTSNPN and CDR2 is SVGIG (reference sequence). CDR3 loop: CAWSLAGETQYF. In DNA form, the CDR3 reads TGTGCCTGGAGCCTAGCCGGTGAGACCCAGTACTTC. Drawing the rest from reference TRBV30 and TRBJ2-5, the complete variable domain is SQTIHQWPATLVQPVGSPLSLECTVEGTSNPNLYWYRQAAGRGLQLLFYSVGIGQISSEVPQNLSASRPQDRQFILSSKKLLLSDSGFYLCAWSLAGETQYFGPGTRLLVL.

V is TRBV5-1 and J is TRBJ2-1; no clear D gene. V lost 2 bases and J 5 bases, leaving 11 bases between the germline ends. The CDR3 consists of 14 residues. Germline lookup yields CDR1 SGHRS and CDR2 YFSETQ. In nucleotides, the CDR3 is TGCGCCAGCAGCTTAACGCCAGAAAACAATGAGCAGTTCTTC. Residues: CASSLTPENNEQFF.

V gene TRBV6-6 combines with J gene TRBJ2-5, with 8 positions matching TRBD1. V lost 6 bases and J lost 2; bases outside the gene matches: 5. The CDR3 has 14 amino acids. Germline CDR1 is MNHNY and CDR2 is SVGAGI (reference sequence). CDR3 sequence: CASSLTGAQETQYF. The CDR3 coding sequence is TGTGCCAGCAGCCTGACAGGGGCTCAAGAGACCCAGTACTTC.

Concerning this clone itself: Other nucleotide sequences from this sample produce the same CDR3. The chain uses TRBV5-6 and TRBJ1-1, with 7 bases lining up with TRBD1. This CDR3 is built from 14 residues. Germline V gene data show CDR1 as SGHDT and CDR2 as YYEEEE. The ends lost 0 bases at V and 4 bases at J; junction bases unmatched: 3. The CDR3 DNA reads TGTGCCAGCAGCTTGGGACAGGGAGGCACTGAAGCTTTCTTT. Amino acids: CASSLGQGGTEAFF.

The J gene is TRBJ1-2, the V gene TRBV2; 9 bases agree with TRBD1. V trimming: 5 bases; J trimming: 6 bases; junction bases outside the gene matches: 4. The CDR3 covers 13 residues. The germline V gene has CDR1 SNHLY and CDR2 FYNNEI. The CDR3 spells CASSSTGGDGYTF. The DNA of the CDR3 is TGTGCCAGCAGTTCTACAGGGGGCGATGGCTACACCTTC.

The genes are TRBV6-5 and TRBJ1-2; unclear D gene. Per germline, CDR1 MNHEY and CDR2 SVGAGI. The CDR3 runs to 15 residues. Trimming pared 6 bases from V and 0 bases from J, leaving 14 bases between. The CDR3 DNA is TGTGCCAGCAGACCCTCGGGCGGGGCTAACTATGGCTACACCTTC. Amino acids: CASRPSGGANYGYTF.

The sample holds one count of this clone. The chain employs TRBV27 and TRBJ1-2; D remains ambiguous. The CDR3 extends over 13 amino acids. Trimming stripped 8 bases from V and 8 bases from J, with 18 bases between. Germline assignment: CDR1 MNHEY and CDR2 SMNVEV (reference sequence). CDR3 coding DNA: TGTGCCAGCCGCCGGGGTGGGGTGGGGGGCTACACCTTC. The encoded protein is CASRRGGVGGYTF.

This chain uses TRBV4-1 with TRBJ1-4; D possibly corresponds to TRBD1 (6 bases). CDR1 is MGHRA and CDR2 is YSYEKL in the germline V gene. This CDR3 contains 14 residues. V was shortened by 4 bases and J by 5 bases, with 11 bases between the two germline ends. In DNA, the CDR3 is TGCGCCAGCAGCCCCGCACAGGGAAATGAAAAACTGTTTTTT. Its protein product is CASSPAQGNEKLFF.

The chain is built from TRBV5-1 and TRBJ1-1, with D possibly matching TRBD1 (6 bases). CDR1 is SGHRS, CDR2 YFSETQ, per germline. Trimming took off 0 bases at V and 2 bases at J, with 8 bases between the two ends. The CDR3 has 14 amino acids. The CDR3 region is CASSLDRANTEAFF. The CDR3 DNA is TGCGCCAGCAGCTTGGACAGGGCTAACACTGAAGCTTTCTTT. The variable domain in full, completed from reference TRBV5-1 and TRBJ1-1, reads KAGVTQTPRYLIKTRGQQVTLSCSPISGHRSVSWYQQTPGQGLQFLFEYFSETQRNKGNFPGRFSGRQFSNSRSEMNVSTLELGDSALYLCASSLDRANTEAFFGQGTRLTVV.

The CDR3 reads CALDGGAGGYTF. The CDR3 bases are TGTGCCTTGGATGGGGGGGCTGGGGGCTACACCTTC. This chain links TRBV30 with TRBJ1-2, with D perhaps matching TRBD1 (6 bases). The length of the CDR3 is 12 residues. Trimming shortened V by 7 bases and J by 8 bases, and 17 bases separated the two germline ends. CDR1 and CDR2 from the germline V gene are GTSNPN and SVGIG (reference sequence).

As to this clone: Germline and junction disagree at one end, which may indicate a read error. The chain has TRBV7-7 and TRBJ2-2, with a possible D match to TRBD2 (6 bases). The CDR3 sequence is 14 residues long. CDR1 and CDR2 from the germline V gene are SSHAT and FNYEAQ (reference sequence). CDR3 protein: CASSLDRGTGELFF. CDR3 in DNA: TGTGCTAGCAGCTTAGATCGGGGGACCGGGGAGCTGTTTTTT.

CDR3 amino acids: CASTLTGAGYTF. The CDR3 nucleotides are TGTGCCAGCACCCTGACAGGTGCAGGCTACACCTTC. The chain links TRBV6-5 to TRBJ1-2; weak D call: TRBD1 (6 bases). The germline gives CDR1 MNHEY, CDR2 SVGAGI. The CDR3 totals 12 residues. Trimming pared 7 bases from V and 8 bases from J, leaving 14 bases between.

The chain combines TRBV2 with TRBJ2-3, with 11 bases that match TRBD1. CDR3 size: 13 residues. Germline V gives CDR1 SNHLY, CDR2 FYNNEI. The V gene end was trimmed by 6 bases and the J gene end by 9 bases; junction bases not matched to a gene: 5. In DNA form, the CDR3 reads TGTGCCAGCAGGGGACAGGGGGAGGGCACGCAGTATTTT. The encoded protein is CASRGQGEGTQYF.

This clone was counted once. V is TRBV7-6 and J is TRBJ1-3; no firm D call. V was clipped by 3 bases and J by 3 bases, with 9 bases between them. The germline V gene encodes CDR1 SGHVS and CDR2 FNYEAQ. This CDR3 region has 14 residues. CDR3 in DNA: TGTGCCAGCAGCTTCTCTGGCGGTGGAAACACCATATATTTT. Protein: CASSFSGGGNTIYF.

This clone was counted a few times. This chain links TRBV19 with TRBJ2-1, with D hard to call. V lost 10 bases to trimming and J lost 8 bases, with 9 bases between them. The CDR3 consists of 10 residues. Germline loops: CDR1 LNHDA, CDR2 SQIVND (reference sequence). The CDR3 sequence: CAKMADEQFF. The CDR3 coding sequence is TGTGCCAAGATGGCCGATGAGCAGTTCTTC. Filled out from reference TRBV19 and TRBJ2-1, the complete variable domain reads DGGITQSPKYLFRKEGQNVTLSCEQNLNHDAMYWYRQDPGQGLRLIYYSQIVNDFQKGDIAEGYSVSREKKESFPLTVTSAQKNPTAFYLCAKMADEQFFGPGTRLTVL.

The chain carries TRBV25-1 and TRBJ1-3; 7 nucleotides align to TRBD1. Unmatched junction bases numbered 3, after V lost 3 bases and J lost 1 base. The CDR3 runs to 15 residues. The germline V gene encodes CDR1 MGHDK and CDR2 SYGVNS. The CDR3 here is CASSDSRGSGNTIYF. The CDR3 bases are TGTGCCAGCAGTGACTCCAGGGGGTCTGGAAACACCATATATTTT. The full variable domain, rest sourced from reference TRBV25-1 and TRBJ1-3, is EADIYQTPRYLVIGTGKKITLECSQTMGHDKMYWYQQDPGMELHLIHYSYGVNSTEKGDLSSESTVSRIRTEHFPLTLESARPSHTSQYLCASSDSRGSGNTIYFGEGSWLTVV.

This sequence joins TRBV5-8 and TRBJ2-5; 8 bases fit TRBD1. The junction had 7 bases not matched to a gene; V was cut back by 7 bases and J by 5 bases. Germline assignment: CDR1 SGHTS and CDR2 YDEGEE. The CDR3 is 13 residues long. The CDR3 sequence: CASQGALGETQYF. The CDR3 nucleotides read TGTGCCAGCCAGGGGGCGCTGGGGGAGACCCAGTACTTC.

This sequence joins TRBV19 and TRBJ2-1, with TRBD1 matching 12 bases. CDR3 length: 17 residues. Germline V gene sequence: CDR1 LNHDA, CDR2 SQIVND (reference sequence). V gave up 6 bases and J gave up 0 bases; unmatched junction bases: 6. CDR3 residues: CASRGQGARVSYNEQFF. The DNA of the CDR3 is TGTGCCAGTAGGGGACAGGGGGCGCGGGTCTCCTACAATGAGCAGTTCTTC.

This clone has only one observation. This chain uses TRBV10-2 with TRBJ2-7, with TRBD1 matching 9 bases. The V segment lost 8 bases and the J segment 5 bases; nucleotides outside the gene matches: 16. The CDR3 spans 16 residues. CDR1 is WSHSY and CDR2 is SAAADI in the germline V gene. The CDR3 reads CASYSLSPGQGNEQYF. CDR3 coding DNA: TGCGCCAGCTACAGCCTGAGTCCGGGACAGGGAAACGAGCAGTACTTC.

The V and J genes are TRBV7-9 and TRBJ2-3, with D perhaps matching TRBD1 (6 bases). The ends were cut back, 5 bases at V and 4 bases at J, with 16 bases in the middle. Germline values: CDR1 SEHNR, CDR2 FQNEAQ (reference sequence). This CDR3 is 15 amino acids long. CDR3 residues: CASSPQGRAADTQYF. The CDR3 bases are TGTGCCAGCAGCCCACAGGGCCGGGCGGCAGATACGCAGTATTTT.